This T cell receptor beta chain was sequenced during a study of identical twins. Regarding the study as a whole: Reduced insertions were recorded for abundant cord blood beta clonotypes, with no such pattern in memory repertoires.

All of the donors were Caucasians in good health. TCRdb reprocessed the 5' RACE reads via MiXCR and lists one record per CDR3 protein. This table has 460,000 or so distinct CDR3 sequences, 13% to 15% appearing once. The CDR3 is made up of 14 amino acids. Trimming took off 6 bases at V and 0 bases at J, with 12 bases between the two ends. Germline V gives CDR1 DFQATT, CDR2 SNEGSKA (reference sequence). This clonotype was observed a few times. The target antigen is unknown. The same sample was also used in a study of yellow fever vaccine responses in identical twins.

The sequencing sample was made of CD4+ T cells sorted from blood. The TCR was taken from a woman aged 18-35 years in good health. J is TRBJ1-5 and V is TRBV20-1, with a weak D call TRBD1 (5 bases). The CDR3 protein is CSAQKTVSNQPQHF. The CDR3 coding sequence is TGCAGTGCCCAGAAGACAGTTAGCAATCAGCCCCAGCATTTT.